The sequence of this T cell receptor (beta chain) was determined in a study of metastatic and nonmetastatic thyroid tumors. TCRdb re-called the PCR reads with MiXCR. The data hold 15,000 or so clones, with 23% observed a single time. This CDR3 region has 15 residues. Trimming took 5 bases from V and 7 from J; bases not matched to a gene: 11. CDR1 MNHEY and CDR2 SMNVEV come from the germline V gene (reference sequence). The entire patient cohort was treatment-naive prior to thyroid surgery. The chain uses TRBV27 and TRBJ2-1, with 7 bases fitting TRBD2. This TCR derives from a female donor with papillary thyroid cancer or a benign thyroid nodule (not recorded which). Some clones in this sample may be carry-over from other donors' samples. Sequenced input: tumor tissue. The chain's CDR3 is CASSQGLVRRNEQFF. CDR3 nucleotides: TGTGCCAGCAGTCAAGGACTAGTAAGGCGGAATGAGCAGTTCTTC.